This is a list of T cell receptor beta chains from one sample in a study of shared clonotypes between healthy human individuals. Data came from immunoSEQ multiplex PCR; TCRdb stores just in-frame clones and leaves some out. The data contain roughly 1,000,000 clones, roughly 74% of them singletons. The sample taken for sequencing was memory CD4+ T cells from PBMCs. These receptor sequences come from a man between 18 and 35 years old in good health. Some clones in this sample may be carry-over from other donors' samples. Each CDR3 is given with its conserved first and last residue. The D gene is left open where the match is weak.

CDR3aa: CASSLGTTYEQYF
v_gene: TRBV7-2
j_gene: TRBJ2-7
d_gene: NA
len: 13

CDR3aa: CASSLRQGAGEKLFF
v_gene: TRBV28
j_gene: TRBJ1-4
d_gene: TRBD1
len: 15

CDR3aa: CASSQESGEYYEQYF
v_gene: TRBV4-3
j_gene: NA
d_gene: NA
len: 15

CDR3aa: CASSQLAGAEFVENIQYF
v_gene: TRBV4-2
j_gene: TRBJ2-4
d_gene: TRBD2
len: 18

CDR3aa: CASSVAAGVGETQYF
v_gene: TRBV9
j_gene: TRBJ2-5
d_gene: NA
len: 15

CDR3aa: CASSHRETGELFF
v_gene: TRBV5-1
j_gene: TRBJ2-2
d_gene: NA
len: 13

CDR3aa: CASSPHSAGELFF
v_gene: TRBV11-3
j_gene: TRBJ2-2
d_gene: NA
len: 13

CDR3aa: CASSLLLAGVDEQFF
v_gene: TRBV5-1
j_gene: TRBJ2-1
d_gene: TRBD2
len: 15

CDR3aa: CATRQGADGELFF
v_gene: TRBV5-1
j_gene: TRBJ2-2
d_gene: TRBD1
len: 13

CDR3aa: CASSPAVNGGYEQYF
v_gene: TRBV18
j_gene: TRBJ2-7
d_gene: NA
len: 15

CDR3aa: CASSEAVAGAEFF
v_gene: TRBV2
j_gene: TRBJ2-1
d_gene: TRBD2
len: 13

CDR3aa: CAWSVISFAGELFF
v_gene: TRBV30
j_gene: TRBJ2-2
d_gene: NA
len: 14

CDR3aa: CASSQTQGDQETQYF
v_gene: TRBV4-1
j_gene: TRBJ2-5
d_gene: NA
len: 15

CDR3aa: CASSPYREYSNQPQHF
v_gene: TRBV28
j_gene: TRBJ1-5
d_gene: NA
len: 16

CDR3aa: CASSPPSSYNEQFF
v_gene: TRBV6-6
j_gene: TRBJ2-1
d_gene: NA
len: 14